What follows are 15 T cell receptor beta chains derived from one specimen sequenced in a study of blood T cell repertoires in COVID-19. Profiling relied on immunoSEQ multiplex PCR, and the TCRdb table lists in-frame clones only, not all of them. Of about 220,000 clones in the sample, 80% were seen once. Material: peripheral blood. The receptors were gathered from a human donor in a cohort sampled during active COVID-19.

V and J are TRBV3-1 (or the pseudogene TRBV3-2) and TRBJ2-3; the D gene is possibly TRBD2 (5 bases). The CDR3 is 16 residues long. With 5 bases removed from V and 0 bases from J, the gap between germline ends came to 15 bases. Germline V gene data show CDR1 as LGHDT and CDR2 as YNNKEL (reference sequence). The CDR3 loop is CASSADLSGSTDTQYF. In DNA form, the CDR3 reads TGTGCCAGCAGCGCGGACTTATCGGGGAGCACAGATACGCAGTATTTT.

The J gene is TRBJ2-1, the V gene TRBV14, with D tentatively TRBD2 (5 bases). The CDR3 runs 15 residues. Germline lookup yields CDR1 SGHDN and CDR2 FVKESK. Between the trimmed V and J ends, which lost 1 base and 3 bases, there was a span of 10 bases. CDR3 loop: CASSQASDFYNEQFF. For the CDR3, the DNA is TGTGCCAGCAGCCAAGCCTCGGACTTCTACAATGAGCAGTTCTTC.

CDR3 region: CSVVVATEAFF. DNA for the CDR3: TGCAGCGTTGTTGTAGCCACTGAAGCTTTCTTT. V is TRBV29-1 and J is TRBJ1-1; D not resolved. CDR3 length: 11 amino acids. Between the trimmed V and J ends, which lost 4 bases and 4 bases, there was a span of 7 bases. CDR1 and CDR2 (germline): SQVTM, ANQGSEA.

A note on this clone: In the same sample, other DNA sequences code for this CDR3. The V and J genes are TRBV27 and TRBJ1-1; weak D call: TRBD1 (5 bases). With 3 bases removed from V and 1 base from J, the gap between germline ends came to 6 bases. The CDR3 covers 13 residues. The germline V gene encodes CDR1 MNHEY and CDR2 SMNVEV (reference sequence). CDR3 sequence reads: CASSFRGNTEAFF. CDR3 DNA sequence: TGTGCCAGCAGTTTTAGGGGGAACACTGAAGCTTTCTTT.

The V gene is TRBV11-2, the J gene TRBJ1-1; maybe TRBD1 (6 bases). V lost 3 bases and J lost 2, with 13 bases in between. Germline loops: CDR1 SGHAT, CDR2 FQNNGV. CDR3 length: 15 amino acids. This CDR3 is CASSFVGAANTEAFF. CDR3 coding DNA: TGTGCCAGCAGCTTTGTGGGGGCCGCTAACACTGAAGCTTTCTTT.

The chain links TRBV7-2 to TRBJ1-3; D is unresolved. The CDR3 runs to 16 residues. Germline CDR1 SGHTA, CDR2 FQGNSA. The V gene lost 5 bases and the J gene lost 0 bases, with 14 bases spanning the gap. The chain's CDR3 is CASSPRPGISGNTIYF. The CDR3 DNA reads as TGTGCCAGCAGCCCTCGTCCCGGGATCTCTGGAAACACCATATATTTT.

The V gene is TRBV7-2, the J gene TRBJ1-1; D remains ambiguous. Per germline, CDR1 SGHTA and CDR2 FQGNSA. The CDR3 is made up of 13 amino acids. V gave up 1 base and J gave up 8 bases, with 11 bases separating them. The CDR3 spells CASSLDPSREAFF. The CDR3, as DNA: TGTGCCAGCAGCTTAGACCCGTCCCGGGAAGCTTTCTTT.

The chain links TRBV14 to TRBJ1-4; D gene uncertain. With 3 bases removed from V and 11 bases from J, the gap between germline ends came to 19 bases. The CDR3 has 15 amino acids. Germline loops: CDR1 SGHDN, CDR2 FVKESK. CDR3 residues: CASSHDAALMRKLFF. The CDR3 DNA sequence: TGTGCCAGCAGCCACGACGCAGCGCTAATGAGGAAACTGTTTTTT. Full variable domain (remainder filled in from reference TRBV14 and TRBJ1-4): EAGVTQFPSHSVIEKGQTVTLRCDPISGHDNLYWYRRVMGKEIKFLLHFVKESKQDESGMPNNRFLAERTGGTYSTLKVQPAELEDSGVYFCASSHDAALMRKLFFGSGTQLSVL.

The chain links TRBV3-1 (or the pseudogene TRBV3-2) to TRBJ2-5; no reliable D call. Trimming took 0 bases from V and 7 from J, leaving 15 bases between them. The germline gives CDR1 LGHDT, CDR2 YNNKEL (reference sequence). The CDR3 runs 15 residues. The CDR3 spells CASSQDLAGYSTQYF. The CDR3 nucleotides read TGTGCCAGCAGCCAAGATTTGGCAGGCTATTCGACCCAGTACTTC.

The V and J genes are TRBV6-5 and TRBJ1-6, with D maybe TRBD1 (5 bases). The CDR3 is made up of 13 amino acids. Trimming pared 8 bases from V and 7 bases from J, leaving 12 bases between. From germline, CDR1 is MNHEY and CDR2 SVGAGI. CDR3 nucleotides: TGTGCCAGCTCCAGGGAGGGAAATTCACCCCTCCACTTT. This sequence encodes CASSREGNSPLHF.

This rearrangement joins TRBV21-1 to TRBJ2-3; TRBD2, as called in the table, went unchecked against the DNA. TRBV21-1 has pseudogene status. This CDR3 has 22 residues. The CDR3, as DNA: TGTGCCAGCAGCAAAGTCACTTGTAGGCGGAATACCACCCTTGGAGGCACAGATACGCAGTATTTT. Translated, it gives CASSKVTCRRNTTLGGTDTQYF.

Turning to this clone: One end of the junction varies from germline; a read error may be responsible. V gene TRBV6-5 combines with J gene TRBJ2-5; TRBD1 aligns across 9 bases. The CDR3 runs to 15 residues. The germline gives CDR1 MNHEY, CDR2 SVGAGI. The CDR3 DNA reads TGCGCCTTTTGTTCCGGGACAGGGAAAAGAGAGGCCCAGTACTTC. It translates to CAFCSGTGKREAQYF.

This clone was counted a single time. The chain employs TRBV27 and TRBJ1-2; 7 positions agree with TRBD1. The CDR3 consists of 15 residues. V shed 5 bases, J shed 4 bases, and the junction held 10 bases outside the gene matches. Germline V lookup: CDR1 MNHEY, CDR2 SMNVEV (reference sequence). CDR3 sequence reads: CASSPQTGTFYGYTF. The CDR3 DNA reads as TGTGCCAGCAGTCCCCAGACAGGGACCTTCTATGGCTACACCTTC.

The chain uses TRBV5-6 and TRBJ1-2; D possibly corresponds to TRBD1 (5 bases). The CDR3 consists of 13 residues. V was pared by 5 bases and J by 8 bases, with 16 bases between. The germline CDR1 and CDR2 sequences are SGHDT and YYEEEE. The CDR3 bases are TGTGCCAGCAGAGGGGCCCCGGGTCTAGGCTACACCTTC. This gives the protein CASRGAPGLGYTF. Together with reference TRBV5-6 and TRBJ1-2, the CDR3 gives the full variable domain: DAGVTQSPTHLIKTRGQQVTLRCSPKSGHDTVSWYQQALGQGPQFIFQYYEEEERQRGNFPDRFSGHQFPNYSSELNVNALLLGDSALYLCASRGAPGLGYTFGSGTRLTVV.

V is TRBV10-3 and J is TRBJ2-1, with TRBD2 matching 7 bases. This CDR3 is built from 14 residues. Germline CDR1 reads ENHRY; CDR2 reads SYGVKD. Trimming at V came to 0 bases and at J to 6 bases, leaving 2 bases not matched to a gene. The CDR3, as DNA: TGTGCCATCAGTGAGTCGACGGGGGGCAATGAGCAGTTCTTC. Its translation is CAISESTGGNEQFF.